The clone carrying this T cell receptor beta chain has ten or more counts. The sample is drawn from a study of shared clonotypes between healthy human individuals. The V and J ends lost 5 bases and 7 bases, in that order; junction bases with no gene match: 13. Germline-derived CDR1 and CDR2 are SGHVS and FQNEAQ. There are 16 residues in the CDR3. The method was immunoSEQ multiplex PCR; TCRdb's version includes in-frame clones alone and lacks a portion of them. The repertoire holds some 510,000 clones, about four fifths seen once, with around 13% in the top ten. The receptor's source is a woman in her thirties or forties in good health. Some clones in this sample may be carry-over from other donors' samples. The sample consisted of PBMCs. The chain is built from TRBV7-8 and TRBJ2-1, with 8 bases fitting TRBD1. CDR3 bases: TGTGCCAGCAGCCCGGACAGGGTTTCCCACTATAATGAGCAGTTCTTC. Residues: CASSPDRVSHYNEQFF.